The entry below describes one T cell receptor (beta chain). What antigen it recognizes has not been identified. Base quality data are lacking; no much larger clone is found one base away. The sample originates from a study of T cell responses to AZD1222 COVID-19 vaccine (dated by TCRdb to the early 2020s). Regarding the research as a whole: A total of approximately 240 trial participants underwent TCR sequencing, of whom about 210 had received two doses of AZD1222 and about 25 had received two doses of the MenACWY control vaccine. Trial participants were enrolled by age into 18-55, 56-69 and 70-plus year subgroups, with about 150, 28 and 57 TCR-sequenced participants respectively.

The CDR3 regions of human TCRbeta chains were analyzed by immunosequencing. Processing in the source paper ran as follows. Repertoire TCRs were checked for matches against a reference library of SARS-CoV-2-specific TCRs that had been generated using the MIRA antigen-specificity platform. Breadth was defined as the fraction of unique TCRs that were SARS-CoV-2-associated, and depth was defined as the fraction of total T cells that were SARS-CoV-2-associated. Using the MIRA data, every spike-specific TCR was mapped to the spike region that the TCR reacted to and assigned to either a CD4 or a CD8 class. Log10-transformed breadth and depth values were compared by one-way ANOVA with Sidak's multiple comparisons tests. TCRdb took over this immuneACCESS table, retaining in-frame rearrangements with V and J assigned. Such tables are incomplete; in checked studies, under half of the missing clones stem from an unresolved V gene, and the remainder is unexplained. The DNA gave D and trimming, while V, J and clone size come from that table. Recorded for this sample are around 150,000 clones; roughly 88% of them occurred a single time. Together, the top ten hold about 1.9% of the sample.

General study outcomes and caveats: Most participants were white British and females outnumbered males, and the authors suggested that clonal diversity may have been underestimated. The 56-69-year group was small, and its depth increase did not reach significance, likely because of low power. CD4 TCRs associated with the vaccine covered the entire spike protein, and the dominant responses were in regions 160-218 and 743-854. Conclusions about previously exposed vaccinees are limited, since just six AZD1222 recipients were seropositive for SARS-CoV-2 at baseline. A significant rise in spike-specific TCR breadth and depth was observed after two AZD1222 doses relative to day 0 and relative to MenACWY recipients. Epitopes outside the regions mutated in the B.1.351 and B.1.1.7 variants were reportedly recognized by nearly half of the unique spike-specific TCRs. Because no samples from the day 14 peak response were available, repertoires could be characterized only after the peak T cell response.

Sequences SNHLY (CDR1) and FYNNEI (CDR2) are obtained from the germline V gene. The germline V end is reduced by 3 bases and the J end by 1 base; junction bases left unmatched: 2. The CDR3 measures 14 amino acids from cysteine to phenylalanine. CDR3 DNA only is kept here, 42 bases in frame from base 1. The time point tag for this specimen amounts to: about 28 days (+/-7) after the second vaccine dose. Because spike-specific TCR depth and breadth did not differ between the two schedules, AZD1222 recipients who got a second dose at roughly 4 weeks were pooled with those who got a second dose at roughly 12 weeks. The vaccinee samples were drawn from two UK trials, COV001 and COV002, one of which was a single-blind randomized controlled phase 2/3 trial testing AZD1222 (ChAdOx1 nCoV-19) in healthy adults. Trial participant PBMC samples were collected at day 0 and day 28 after the second dose for TCRbeta chain sequencing.

The sequences come from peripheral blood, collected 28 days after the second AZD1222 dose. The source of this sequence is an adult who received the AZD1222 COVID-19 vaccine. The V gene is TRBV2 and the J gene is TRBJ1-1, with 7 bases in between that match TRBD1. The CDR3 region: CASSEGQTNTEAFF. The nucleotides are TGTGCCAGCAGTGAGGGACAGACGAACACTGAAGCTTTCTTT. Where the CDR3 stops, the reference TRBV2 and TRBJ1-1 genes take over; the full variable domain is EPEVTQTPSHQVTQMGQEVILRCVPISNHLYFYWYRQILGQKVEFLVSFYNNEISEKSEIFDDQFSVERPDGSNFTLKIRSTKLEDSAMYFCASSEGQTNTEAFFGQGTRLTVV.